This is a list of T cell receptor beta chains from one sample in a study of radiotherapy plus CTLA-4 blockade in lung cancer. Some clones are missing from TCRdb's copy, which holds only in-frame ones; the method was immunoSEQ multiplex PCR. Among approximately 57,000 clones, almost 85% were seen once, and the ten largest hold 6% to 7%. The sequencing used peripheral blood, collected from a patient treated with radiotherapy plus ipilimumab. Receptor source: a human donor with non-small cell lung cancer whose response to radiotherapy plus ipilimumab could not be evaluated. The CDR3 runs from the conserved cysteine through the conserved F or W. D genes are given only for firm matches. The size of a clone is reported for some rows only, either as once, few or many, or as a class for expanded clones.

d_gene: TRBD2
v_gene: TRBV30
abundance: NA
j_gene: TRBJ2-1
CDR3aa: CAWSVVSGSNEQFF
CDR3nt: TGTGCCTGGAGTGTGGTCAGCGGGAGCAATGAGCAGTTCTTC

d_gene: TRBD1
v_gene: TRBV5-6
abundance: NA
j_gene: TRBJ1-3
CDR3aa: CASSSLGQGTVGNTIYF
CDR3nt: TGTGCCAGCAGCTCGTTGGGACAGGGGACTGTGGGAAACACCATATATTTT

d_gene: NA
v_gene: TRBV6-5
abundance: once
j_gene: TRBJ1-2
CDR3aa: CASSSSQGPYGYTF
CDR3nt: TGTGCCAGCAGTTCCTCACAGGGCCCCTATGGCTACACCTTC

d_gene: NA
v_gene: TRBV19
abundance: NA
j_gene: TRBJ1-6
CDR3aa: CASSLADYNSPLHF
CDR3nt: TGTGCCAGTAGCCTAGCTGACTATAATTCACCCCTCCACTTT

d_gene: NA
v_gene: TRBV28
abundance: NA
j_gene: TRBJ1-2
CDR3aa: CASNTMEAYGYTF
CDR3nt: TGTGCCAGCAACACGATGGAGGCCTATGGCTACACCTTC

d_gene: NA
v_gene: TRBV18
abundance: NA
j_gene: TRBJ2-1
CDR3aa: CASSPLVLAVYNEQFF
CDR3nt: TGTGCCAGCTCACCCCTTGTCCTGGCTGTGTACAATGAGCAGTTCTTC

d_gene: TRBD2
v_gene: TRBV10-1
abundance: NA
j_gene: TRBJ2-7
CDR3aa: CASSEGVAGGYEQYF
CDR3nt: TGCGCCAGCAGTGAGGGGGTAGCGGGAGGCTACGAGCAGTACTTC

d_gene: NA
v_gene: TRBV5-4
abundance: NA
j_gene: TRBJ1-2
CDR3aa: CASSGENYGYTF
CDR3nt: TGTGCCAGCAGTGGGGAGAACTATGGCTACACCTTC

d_gene: NA
v_gene: TRBV5-1
abundance: few
j_gene: TRBJ1-2
CDR3aa: CASSSSGVYGYTF
CDR3nt: TGCGCCAGCAGCTCCTCAGGGGTATATGGCTACACCTTC

d_gene: TRBD1
v_gene: TRBV7-9
abundance: NA
j_gene: TRBJ2-1
CDR3aa: CASSLGQGIRDEQFF
CDR3nt: TGTGCCAGCAGCTTAGGACAGGGAATTAGGGATGAGCAGTTCTTC

d_gene: NA
v_gene: TRBV5-1
abundance: NA
j_gene: TRBJ2-2
CDR3aa: CASSWQGELFF
CDR3nt: TGCGCCAGCAGCTGGCAGGGGGAGCTGTTTTTT

d_gene: NA
v_gene: TRBV4-3
abundance: NA
j_gene: TRBJ1-1
CDR3aa: CASSHQSRPGSTEAFF
CDR3nt: TGCGCCAGCAGCCACCAATCCCGGCCGGGGAGCACTGAAGCTTTCTTT

d_gene: NA
v_gene: TRBV10-2
abundance: NA
j_gene: TRBJ2-5
CDR3aa: CASRWDWQETQYF
CDR3nt: TGCGCCAGCAGGTGGGACTGGCAAGAGACCCAGTACTTC

d_gene: TRBD1
v_gene: TRBV10-3
abundance: once
j_gene: TRBJ2-2
CDR3aa: CAIRAQTGKTGELFF
CDR3nt: TGTGCCATCAGAGCTCAGACAGGGAAAACCGGGGAGCTGTTTTTT

d_gene: NA
v_gene: TRBV4-1
abundance: NA
j_gene: TRBJ1-2
CDR3aa: CASSQPEGTYGYTF
CDR3nt: TGCGCCAGCAGCCAACCCGAGGGGACATATGGCTACACCTTC

d_gene: NA
v_gene: TRBV27
abundance: NA
j_gene: TRBJ1-5
CDR3aa: CASSRGYSNQPQHF
CDR3nt: TGTGCCAGCAGTCGGGGTTATAGCAATCAGCCCCAGCATTTT

d_gene: NA
v_gene: TRBV12-5
abundance: NA
j_gene: TRBJ2-3
CDR3aa: CASGIGGFDTQYF
CDR3nt: TGTGCTAGTGGTATCGGAGGTTTCGATACGCAGTATTTT

d_gene: TRBD2
v_gene: TRBV4-3
abundance: once
j_gene: TRBJ2-1
CDR3aa: CASSQVTPGLAGGDEQFF
CDR3nt: TGCGCCAGCAGCCAAGTGACTCCGGGACTAGCGGGAGGGGACGAGCAGTTCTTC

d_gene: TRBD2
v_gene: TRBV2
abundance: once
j_gene: TRBJ2-5
CDR3aa: CASSAGTSGAQETQYF
CDR3nt: TGTGCCAGCAGCGCCGGGACTAGCGGGGCCCAAGAGACCCAGTACTTC